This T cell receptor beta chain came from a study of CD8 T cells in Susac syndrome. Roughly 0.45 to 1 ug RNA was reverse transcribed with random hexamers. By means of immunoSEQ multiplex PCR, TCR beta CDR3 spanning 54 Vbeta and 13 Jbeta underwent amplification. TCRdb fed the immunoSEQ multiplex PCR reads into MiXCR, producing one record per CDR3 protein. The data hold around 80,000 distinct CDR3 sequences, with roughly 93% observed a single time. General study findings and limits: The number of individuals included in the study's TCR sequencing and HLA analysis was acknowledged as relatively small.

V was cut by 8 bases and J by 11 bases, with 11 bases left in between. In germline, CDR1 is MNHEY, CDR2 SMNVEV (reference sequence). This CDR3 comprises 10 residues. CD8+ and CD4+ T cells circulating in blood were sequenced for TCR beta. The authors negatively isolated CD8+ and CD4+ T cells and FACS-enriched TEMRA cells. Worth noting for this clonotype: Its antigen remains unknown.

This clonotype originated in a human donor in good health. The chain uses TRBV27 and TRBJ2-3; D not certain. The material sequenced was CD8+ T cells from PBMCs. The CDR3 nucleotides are TGTGCCAGCGGGTCCCACCAGCAGTATTTT. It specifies CASGSHQQYF.